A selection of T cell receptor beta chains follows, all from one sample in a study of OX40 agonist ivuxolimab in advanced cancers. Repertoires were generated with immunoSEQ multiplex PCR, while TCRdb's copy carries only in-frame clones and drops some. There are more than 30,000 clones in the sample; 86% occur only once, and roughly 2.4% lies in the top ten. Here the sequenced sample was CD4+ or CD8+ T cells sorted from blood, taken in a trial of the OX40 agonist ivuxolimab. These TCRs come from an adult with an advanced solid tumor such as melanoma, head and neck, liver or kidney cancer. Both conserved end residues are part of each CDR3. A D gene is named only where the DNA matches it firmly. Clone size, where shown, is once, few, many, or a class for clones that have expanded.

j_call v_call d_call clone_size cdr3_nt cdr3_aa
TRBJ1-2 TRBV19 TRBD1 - TGTGCCAGTAGCCGGAGGGGGACAGCCGGGAGCTACACCTTC CASSRRGTAGSYTF
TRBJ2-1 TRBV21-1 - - TGTGCCAGCAGCAAACTGGAGCCGACTAGCGGGGTGGGGAATGAGCAGTTCTTC CASSKLEPTSGVGNEQFF
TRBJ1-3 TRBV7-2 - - TGTGCCAGCAGCTTAGGGGGTTACTCTGGAAACACCATATATTTT CASSLGGYSGNTIYF
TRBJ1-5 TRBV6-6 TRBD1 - TGTGCCAGCAGTGACAGGGGGCTAAATGGTCAGCCCCAGCATTTT CASSDRGLNGQPQHF
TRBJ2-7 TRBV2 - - TGTGCCAGCAGTCCTAGTTCCTACGAGCAGTACTTC CASSPSSYEQYF
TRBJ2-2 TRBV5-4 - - TGTGCCAGCAGCACCCCCCAGGGGGGAGACGGGGAGCTGTTTTTT CASSTPQGGDGELFF
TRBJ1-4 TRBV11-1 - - TGTGCCAGCAGCCCATCTCAGACAAGGACTAATGAAAAACTGTTTTTT CASSPSQTRTNEKLFF
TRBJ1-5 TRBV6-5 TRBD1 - TGTGCCAGCAGAAACAGGGGTAACCAGCCCCAGCATTTT CASRNRGNQPQHF
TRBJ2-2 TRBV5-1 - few TGCGCCAGCAGCGTTCTTGGGGTCACCGGGGAGCTGTTTTTT CASSVLGVTGELFF
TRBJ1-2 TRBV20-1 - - TGCAGTGCTAGTGGTCGTCTTGGCTACACCTTC CSASGRLGYTF
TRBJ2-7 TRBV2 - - TGTGCCAGCACCATAGAGGGCACCTCCTACGAGCAGTACTTC CASTIEGTSYEQYF
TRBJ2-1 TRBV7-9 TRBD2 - TGTGCCAGCAGCCGGGGACTAGCGGGGGGACATGAGCAGTTCTTC CASSRGLAGGHEQFF
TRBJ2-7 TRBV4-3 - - TGCGCCAGCAGCCAAGCGTACCCCGGGGGTAGCTCCTACGAGCAGTACTTC CASSQAYPGGSSYEQYF
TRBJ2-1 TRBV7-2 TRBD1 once TGTGCCAGCAGCTTAGCACCGGGACAGGGAGACAAGCAGTTCTTC CASSLAPGQGDKQFF
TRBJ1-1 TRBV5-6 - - TGTGCCAGCAGACGACGGACGAACACTGAAGCTTTCTTT CASRRRTNTEAFF
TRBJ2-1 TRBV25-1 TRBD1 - TGTGCCAGCAGTGGAGGACAGGGAATATACAATGAGCAGTTCTTC CASSGGQGIYNEQFF
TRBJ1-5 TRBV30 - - TGTGCCTGGAGTGTCGGGGATAGCAATCAGCCCCAGCATTTT CAWSVGDSNQPQHF
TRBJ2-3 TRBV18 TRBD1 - TGTGCCAGCTCACCCGGGACAGCTCTCGGCACAGATACGCAGTATTTT CASSPGTALGTDTQYF
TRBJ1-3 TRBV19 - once TGTGCCAGTAGTCTTAGACAGTCAGCAGCTGGAAACACCATATATTTT CASSLRQSAAGNTIYF
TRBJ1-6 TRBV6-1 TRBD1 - TGTGCCAGCACCGGACAGGGGGATTCACCCCTCCACTTT CASTGQGDSPLHF
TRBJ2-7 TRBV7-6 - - TGTGCCAGCAGCAGGGACCTGACCTACGAGCAGTACTTC CASSRDLTYEQYF
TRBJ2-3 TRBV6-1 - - TGTGCCAGCAGTACATTGGGACACGACACAGATACGCAGTATTTT CASSTLGHDTDTQYF
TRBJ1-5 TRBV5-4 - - TGTGCCAGCAGCTTCGAGAAGATCCGTAGCAATCAGCCCCAGCATTTT CASSFEKIRSNQPQHF
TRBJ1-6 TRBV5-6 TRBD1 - TGTGCCAGCAGCTCCTTTGGACAGGTGGCAAATTCACCCCTCCACTTT CASSSFGQVANSPLHF
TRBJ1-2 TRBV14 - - TGTGCCAGCAGCCAAGATATGGGCGTATGGTATGGCTACACCTTC CASSQDMGVWYGYTF
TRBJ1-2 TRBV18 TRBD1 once TGTGCCAGCTCGGCCGGGACAGGGAATGGCTACACCTTC CASSAGTGNGYTF
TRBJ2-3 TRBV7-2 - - TGTGCCAGCGGGGGGGCAGGGGATACGCAGTATTTT CASGGAGDTQYF
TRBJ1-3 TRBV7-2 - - TGTGCCAGCAGCAGGGGACGGGACATTGGAAACACCATATATTTT CASSRGRDIGNTIYF
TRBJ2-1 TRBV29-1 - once TGCAGCGTTGGGGGTCGGGGTATTACCGGTGAGCAGTTCTTC CSVGGRGITGEQFF
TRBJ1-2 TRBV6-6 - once TGTGCCAGCAGTTACACCCCCGGAGGTTCAAACTATGGCTACACCTTC CASSYTPGGSNYGYTF
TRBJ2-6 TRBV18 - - TGTGCCAGCTCACCCGGAAACAGGGTTGCTGGGGCCAACGTCCTGACTTTC CASSPGNRVAGANVLTF
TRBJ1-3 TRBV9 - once TGTGCCAGCAGCGTAGAAGGCGGCTCTGGAAACACCATATATTTT CASSVEGGSGNTIYF
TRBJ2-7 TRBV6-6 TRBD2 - TGTGCCAGCAGTACCAGCGGGGGGCCCGCCGAGCAGTACTTC CASSTSGGPAEQYF
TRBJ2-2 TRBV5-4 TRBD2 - TGTGCCAGCAGCTTGGCGGGGGGTTCCGGGGAGCTGTTTTTT CASSLAGGSGELFF
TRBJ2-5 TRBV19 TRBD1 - TGTGCCGGCGGTTTTAAGGACAGGGGAGTTCGGGAGACCCAGTACTTC CAGGFKDRGVRETQYF
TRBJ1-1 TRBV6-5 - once TGTGCCAGCACCGGGGGTTGGACTGAAGCTTTCTTT CASTGGWTEAFF
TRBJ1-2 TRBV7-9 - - TGTGCCAACGAGACAGTTGGTCCGGGCTACACCTTC CANETVGPGYTF
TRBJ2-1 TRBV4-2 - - TGTGCCAGCAGCCAAGATCGGCGGGACCGAAGCCCCGAGGTCAATGAGCAGTTCTTC CASSQDRRDRSPEVNEQFF
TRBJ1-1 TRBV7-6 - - TGTGCCAGCAGCCGTTCGACCGTGAACACTGAAGCTTTCTTT CASSRSTVNTEAFF
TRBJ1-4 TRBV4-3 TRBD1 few TGCGCCAGCAGCCAAGGACAGGGATTTGAAAAACTGTTTTTT CASSQGQGFEKLFF
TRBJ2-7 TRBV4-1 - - TGCGCCAGCAGCCAACAAACCAACTCCTACGAGCAGTACTTC CASSQQTNSYEQYF
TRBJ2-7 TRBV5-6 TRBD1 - TGTGCCAGCAGCTCCCCCGACAGGGGGGCATCCTACGAGCAGTACTTC CASSSPDRGASYEQYF
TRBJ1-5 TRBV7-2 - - TGTGCCAGCAGCTTAGACGGGGTCGGACCTAGCAATCAGCCCCAGCATTTT CASSLDGVGPSNQPQHF
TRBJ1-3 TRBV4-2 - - TGTGCCAGCTCTTGGGGGGTCTCTGGAAACACCATATATTTT CASSWGVSGNTIYF
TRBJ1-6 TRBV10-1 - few TGCGCCAGCCAAAAAACAGGGAAATCACCCCTCCACTTT CASQKTGKSPLHF